The rows below give T cell receptor beta chains drawn from one sample of a study of shared clonotypes between healthy human individuals. TCRdb's copy holds only in-frame clones and misses some; the assay was immunoSEQ multiplex PCR. The repertoire has around 2,000,000 clones, about 95% of them found once; the top ten carry around 1%. The sample comprised naive CD8+ T cells sorted from blood. The receptors come from a man in his late teens or twenties in good health. Each CDR3 is given with its conserved first and last residue. The order of the fields is J gene, V gene, CDR3 protein.

j_gene: TRBJ1-4
v_gene: TRBV6-1
CDR3aa: CAVPGQGGEKLFF

j_gene: TRBJ2-7
v_gene: TRBV14
CDR3aa: CASSQLGHLYEQYF

j_gene: TRBJ2-7
v_gene: TRBV28
CDR3aa: CASSLQGENYEQYF

j_gene: TRBJ2-5
v_gene: TRBV6-5
CDR3aa: CASSTLGGQETQYF

j_gene: TRBJ1-2
v_gene: TRBV9
CDR3aa: CASSVGQGANYGYTF

j_gene: TRBJ2-5
v_gene: TRBV7-9
CDR3aa: CASSLVEGTERAQYF

j_gene: TRBJ2-7
v_gene: TRBV10-3
CDR3aa: CAISPTGSPLEQYF

j_gene: TRBJ2-7
v_gene: TRBV9
CDR3aa: CASRPSNAGPKNYEQYF

j_gene: TRBJ2-3
v_gene: TRBV20-1
CDR3aa: CSARRLETQYF

j_gene: TRBJ1-2
v_gene: TRBV7-9
CDR3aa: CASSSEFHLHTGYTF

j_gene: TRBJ1-6
v_gene: TRBV5-4
CDR3aa: CASSLSQGTGGYNSPLHF

j_gene: TRBJ2-3
v_gene: TRBV13
CDR3aa: CASRRREGLDTQYF

j_gene: TRBJ2-5
v_gene: TRBV7-9
CDR3aa: CASSLGGGETQYF

j_gene: TRBJ1-1
v_gene: TRBV28
CDR3aa: CASTSRGWDTEAFF

j_gene: TRBJ1-3
v_gene: TRBV2
CDR3aa: CASSESPTGPAGNTIYF

j_gene: TRBJ2-1
v_gene: TRBV4-1
CDR3aa: CASSQDFSGNEQFF

j_gene: TRBJ2-7
v_gene: TRBV4-3
CDR3aa: CASSQGSSGSYEQYF

j_gene: TRBJ1-1
v_gene: TRBV6-1
CDR3aa: CASSEGPGSNTEAFF

j_gene: TRBJ1-2
v_gene: TRBV28
CDR3aa: CASSLLGQGVLDGYTF

j_gene: TRBJ2-7
v_gene: TRBV29-1
CDR3aa: CSVEGGDGYYEQYF